The next 10 T cell receptor beta chains were all read from a single sample in a study of T cells in Graves' hyperthyroidism and ophthalmopathy. Amplified TCR beta CDR3 regions derived from RNA transcripts. With the HTBI primer set, the TCR CDR3 went through a first round of RT-PCR. TCRdb itself ran the multiplex PCR reads through MiXCR, one entry per CDR3 protein. The data hold 450,000 to 650,000 distinct CDR3 sequences, with under 25% observed a single time. Sequencing was carried out using blood. Receptors were obtained from a man aged 18 to 35 with Graves' hyperthyroidism.

The table lists this clonotype with a few counts. This chain links TRBV5-1 with TRBJ2-2; 8 nucleotides match TRBD1. The V and J ends lost 0 bases and 6 bases, in that order; junction bases with no gene match: 7. Germline V gene data show CDR1 as SGHRS and CDR2 as YFSETQ. This CDR3 is 16 amino acids long. The CDR3 protein is CASSLAARGPAGELFF. In DNA form, the CDR3 reads TGCGCCAGCAGCTTGGCGGCCAGGGGGCCAGCCGGGGAGCTGTTTTTT.

The chain couples TRBV11-2 to TRBJ2-5, with 9 bases that match TRBD1. CDR3 length equals 16 residues. Germline V gene data show CDR1 as SGHAT and CDR2 as FQNNGV. V lost 3 bases to trimming and J lost 1 base; unmatched junction nucleotides: 6. The CDR3 bases are TGTGCCAGCAGCTTTTTGGGACAGGGTCTCCAAGAGACCCAGTACTTC. It encodes CASSFLGQGLQETQYF.

Ten or more counts support this clonotype. The chain carries TRBV7-2 and TRBJ2-3, with no clear D. The V and J ends lost 5 bases and 2 bases respectively, with 8 bases between them. The CDR3 runs 13 residues. CDR1 is SGHTA, CDR2 FQGNSA, per germline. CDR3 region: CASSRLVTDTQYF. The DNA for the CDR3 is TGTGCCAGCAGCCGACTGGTCACAGATACGCAGTATTTT.

This clonotype came up many times. The V gene is TRBV29-1, the J gene TRBJ1-1; TRBD1 agrees at 10 bases. Per the germline V gene, CDR1 is SQVTM and CDR2 is ANQGSEA. Germline trimming cut 5 bases from V and 5 bases from J; bases unmatched to any gene: 5. The CDR3 covers 13 residues. Here the CDR3 reads CSVPGQGWTEAFF. The DNA for the CDR3 is TGCAGCGTTCCGGGACAGGGGTGGACTGAAGCTTTCTTT. Filled out from reference TRBV29-1 and TRBJ1-1, the complete variable domain reads SAVISQKPSRDICQRGTSLTIQCQVDSQVTMMFWYRQQPGQSLTLIATANQGSEATYESGFVIDKFPISRPNLTFSTLTVSNMSPEDSSIYLCSVPGQGWTEAFFGQGTRLTVV.

Ten or more counts support this clonotype. This rearrangement joins TRBV2 to TRBJ1-5; D remains ambiguous. V was trimmed by 7 bases and J by 5 bases, leaving 12 bases between them. The CDR3 has 13 amino acids. The V gene's germline CDR1 is SNHLY and CDR2 FYNNEI. The CDR3 DNA follows: TGTGCCAGCATGATCAACGGTGATCAGCCCCAGCATTTT. This gives the protein CASMINGDQPQHF.

This clonotype was recorded at least ten times. The J gene is TRBJ2-7, the V gene TRBV6-2 or TRBV6-3; D is possibly TRBD1 (5 bases). The CDR3 covers 14 residues. Germline V gene lookup returns CDR1 MNHEY and CDR2 SVGEGT. V lost 7 bases and J lost 2, with 15 bases in between. The CDR3 reads CASTPRAATYEQYF. CDR3 bases: TGTGCCAGCACTCCCAGGGCTGCGACCTACGAGCAGTACTTC.

There are a few counts of this clonotype. The chain is built from TRBV29-1 and TRBJ1-1, with D maybe TRBD1 (5 bases). Germline CDR1 SQVTM, CDR2 ANQGSEA. V was trimmed by 4 bases and J by 3 bases, leaving 21 bases between them. The CDR3 loop spans 16 amino acids. CDR3 protein: CSVVGQGNHWDTEAFF. Written as DNA, the CDR3 is TGCAGCGTTGTGGGGCAGGGTAACCACTGGGACACTGAAGCTTTCTTT.

This clonotype was recorded at least ten times. The V and J genes are TRBV12-3 or TRBV12-4 and TRBJ2-2; D perhaps matches TRBD1 (5 bases). Trimming shortened V by 6 bases and J by 5 bases, and 7 bases separated the two germline ends. This CDR3 contains 12 residues. CDR3 nucleotides: TGTGCCAGCAGACAGGAAACCGGGGAGCTGTTTTTT. Translated: CASRQETGELFF.

This clonotype has more than one count but fewer than ten. V gene TRBV28 combines with J gene TRBJ2-7; 8 bases align to TRBD1. Looked up from germline, CDR1 is MDHEN and CDR2 is SYDVKM. The CDR3 has 12 amino acids. After removal of 5 bases from V and 7 bases from J, the junction contained 4 bases not matched to a gene. Here the CDR3 DNA reads TGTGCCAGCAGTACCTGGACAGGGGAGCAGTACTTC. Amino acid sequence: CASSTWTGEQYF.

This clonotype was recorded many times. The V and J genes are TRBV24-1 and TRBJ2-7; D gene ambiguous. From germline, CDR1 is KGHDR and CDR2 SFDVKD. The CDR3 covers 14 residues. Trimming left V 4 bases short and J 6 bases short, with 15 bases between. The CDR3 region has the DNA TGTGCCACCAGTGAGGCGCACCTCTCCGCCGAGCAGTACTTC. Translated, it gives CATSEAHLSAEQYF.